The T cell receptor beta chain described here comes from a study of T cells after yellow fever vaccination (dated by TCRdb to the late 2010s). At the level of the whole study: The SMART-Seq v4 Ultra Low Input RNA kit was used to prepare libraries from fractions with low cell numbers. To track T-cell clones before and after primary and booster YFV17D yellow fever vaccination, bulk TCR alpha and beta repertoires were sequenced longitudinally. Blood samples were taken at several timepoints before and after primary and secondary immunization, and bulk PBMC replicates and cell subsets were isolated. Two healthy male donors made up the cohort, one aged 18 to 29 years and the other aged 30 to 39 years.

TCR cDNA was made using 5'RACE template switching, a step that added a universal primer site and unique molecular identifiers. cDNA synthesis was primed from both the TCR alpha and TCR beta constant segments. Two PCR steps were used to amplify libraries, with sample barcodes and sequencing adapters being added in the second step. Libraries were sequenced on Illumina HiSeq 2500 (2x100 bp) or NovaSeq (2x150 bp). Concerning the study's data processing: Demultiplexing of reads and collapsing into UMI consensus sequences were performed with MIGEC, and V(D)J alignment was carried out with MiXCR. Clonotypes responding to the vaccine were identified with edgeR on replicate PBMC samples, with the criteria of FDR below 0.01 and a log2 fold change above 5 up to day 15. Bulk clonotypes were assigned CD4 or CD8 identity according to which sequenced CD4 or CD8 repertoire held them at higher abundance. The raw public reads went through TCRdb reprocessing: fastp at Q25, MiXCR clone calling, in-frame beta chains kept. Records with the same CDR3 protein are collapsed into one entry carrying the most frequent genes and DNA. For this entry, the V and J calls and clone size follow TCRdb and not the study's own pipeline. This sample is represented by 500,000 to 650,000 distinct CDR3 sequences; about 15% of them were singletons. 15% to 20% of the sample rests with the top ten.

A remark on this clonotype: The antigen it recognizes is unknown. No base qualities exist here, and no much larger clone lies one base off it.

What the work shows at the level of the full study, not this receptor alone: A small fraction of clonotypes appeared in both the CD4 and CD8 compartments, likely as a result of convergent recombination. FACS-sorted repertoires could contain abundant contaminating clonotypes from the bulk population, so computational filtering was required. Most clones expanded after primary vaccination (around 97% of CD4 and roughly 91% of CD8) were re-detected after the booster, suggesting that broad memory maintenance occurred. Only a couple of donors were included in the study, so the extent to which the findings can be generalized is limited. Compared with the primary T-cell response, the secondary T-cell response was weaker but faster, peaking on day 5 rather than day 15.

This specimen's treatment or condition label, per the study, means: live attenuated yellow fever vaccine strain. At each blood-draw timepoint, two biological replicates of bulk PBMCs were obtained. PBMCs were isolated from peripheral blood using a standard Ficoll-Paque protocol. TriZol was used to extract RNA from bulk PBMCs, CD4 and CD8 fractions, and dextramer-positive and dextramer-negative fractions. The trim is 3 bases for V and 4 bases for J, with a gap of 16 bases between the germline ends. The CDR3 sequence holds 15 residues, the cysteine and phenylalanine included. Solely the CDR3 DNA is kept, with 45 bases framed from the first base.

The rearrangement joined TRBV12-3 or TRBV12-4 to TRBJ2-7; tentative D gene TRBD2, with 5 bases matching. The sequence derives from a man between 18 and 35 years old who received the YFV17D yellow fever vaccine. The sample was PBMCs, taken roughly 5 days after the first yellow fever vaccination. The CDR3: CASSFRPSLSYEQYF. The sequence in DNA is TGTGCCAGCAGTTTTCGGCCTAGCCTCAGTTACGAGCAGTACTTC.